What follows describes a single T cell receptor (beta chain). Its antigen is currently unknown. The source of the sample is a study of shared clonotypes between healthy human individuals. Study outcomes and limitations: Naive CD4 clonotypes were shared across a few donors at about 5%. In this cohort, only blood was sampled, and tissue repertoires likely differ.

Germline CDR1 reads MDHEN; CDR2 reads SYDVKM. The V end lost 4 bases, the J end lost 13 bases, and 8 bases lay between the germline ends. CDR3 size: 11 residues. On sorted subsets, replicate PCRs used 200 ng DNA, or 30,000 or so T cell genomes. Assay: immunoSEQ multiplex PCR; the TCRdb copy retains only in-frame clones and omits some. The sample has about 2 million clones, approximately 94% seen once. Naive CD8 cells comprised CD45RO-negative, CCR7-positively selected cells, excluding terminally differentiated effector memory CD45RA+ cells. This TCR was recovered from a man aged 18 to 30 in good health. The sample taken for sequencing was naive CD8+ T cells sorted from blood. The J gene is TRBJ1-6, the V gene TRBV28; D not resolved. CDR3 DNA: TGTGCCAGCAGTTCCCCATTCCCCCTCCACTTT. Protein product: CASSSPFPLHF.